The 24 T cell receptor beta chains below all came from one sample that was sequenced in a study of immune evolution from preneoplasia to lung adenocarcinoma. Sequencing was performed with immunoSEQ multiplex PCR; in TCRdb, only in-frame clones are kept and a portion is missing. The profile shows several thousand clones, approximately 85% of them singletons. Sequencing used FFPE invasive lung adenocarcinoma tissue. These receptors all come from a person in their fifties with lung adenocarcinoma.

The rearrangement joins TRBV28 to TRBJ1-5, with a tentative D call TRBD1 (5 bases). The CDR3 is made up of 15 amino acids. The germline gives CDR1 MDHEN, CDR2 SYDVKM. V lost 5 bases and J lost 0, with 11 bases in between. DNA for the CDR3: TGTGCCAGCAGTCCGAGGGGCATTAGCAATCAGCCCCAGCATTTT. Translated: CASSPRGISNQPQHF.

Written as DNA, the CDR3 is TGTGCCAGTAGTATACTCGAAACCTATGGCTACACCTTC. Encoded protein: CASSILETYGYTF. V gene TRBV19 combines with J gene TRBJ1-2; no definite D call. Germline values: CDR1 LNHDA, CDR2 SQIVND (reference sequence). This CDR3 comprises 13 residues. Trimming stripped 2 bases from V and 4 bases from J, with 8 bases between.

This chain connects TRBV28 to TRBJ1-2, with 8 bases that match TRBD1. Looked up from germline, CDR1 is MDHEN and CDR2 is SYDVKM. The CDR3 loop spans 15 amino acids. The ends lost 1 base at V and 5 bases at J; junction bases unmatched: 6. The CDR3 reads CASSLSSRDRYGYTF. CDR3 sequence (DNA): TGTGCCAGCAGTTTATCTAGTCGGGACAGGTATGGCTACACCTTC.

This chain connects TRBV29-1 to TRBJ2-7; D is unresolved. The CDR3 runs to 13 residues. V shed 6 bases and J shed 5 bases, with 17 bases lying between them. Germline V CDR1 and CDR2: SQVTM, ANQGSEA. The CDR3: CSVKTPFVDEQYF. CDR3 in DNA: TGCAGCGTAAAGACACCCTTCGTGGACGAGCAGTACTTC.

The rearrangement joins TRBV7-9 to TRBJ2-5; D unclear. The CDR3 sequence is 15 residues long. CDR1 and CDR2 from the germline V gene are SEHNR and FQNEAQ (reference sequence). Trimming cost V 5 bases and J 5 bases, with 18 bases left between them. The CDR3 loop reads CASSPRASSVETQYF. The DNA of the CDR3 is TGTGCCAGCAGCCCACGGGCCTCCTCGGTGGAGACCCAGTACTTC.

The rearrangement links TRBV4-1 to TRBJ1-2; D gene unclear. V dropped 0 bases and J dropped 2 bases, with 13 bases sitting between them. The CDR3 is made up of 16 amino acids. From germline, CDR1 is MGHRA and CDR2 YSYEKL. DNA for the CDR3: TGCGCCAGCAGCCAAGACTCTGCGGCTAGAAACTATGGCTACACCTTC. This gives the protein CASSQDSAARNYGYTF.

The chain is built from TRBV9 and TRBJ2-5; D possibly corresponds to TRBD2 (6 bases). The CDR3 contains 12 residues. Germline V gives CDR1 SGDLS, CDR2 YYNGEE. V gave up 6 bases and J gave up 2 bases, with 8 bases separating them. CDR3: CASNRGQETQYF. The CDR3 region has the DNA TGTGCCAGCAACCGGGGGCAAGAGACCCAGTACTTC.

The CDR3 protein is CSVDLAGAIGYTF. For the CDR3, the DNA is TGCAGCGTTGATCTCGCGGGGGCGATTGGCTACACCTTC. The V and J genes are TRBV29-1 and TRBJ1-2; D is possibly TRBD1 (6 bases). V gave up 3 bases and J gave up 7 bases, with 15 bases separating them. This CDR3 is 13 amino acids long. Germline V lookup: CDR1 SQVTM, CDR2 ANQGSEA.

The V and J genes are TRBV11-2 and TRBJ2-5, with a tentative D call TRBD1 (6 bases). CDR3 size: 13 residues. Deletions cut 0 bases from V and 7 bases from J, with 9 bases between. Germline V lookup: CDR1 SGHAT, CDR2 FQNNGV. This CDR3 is CASSLDVGGTQYF. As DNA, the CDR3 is TGTGCCAGCAGCTTAGACGTAGGGGGGACCCAGTACTTC.

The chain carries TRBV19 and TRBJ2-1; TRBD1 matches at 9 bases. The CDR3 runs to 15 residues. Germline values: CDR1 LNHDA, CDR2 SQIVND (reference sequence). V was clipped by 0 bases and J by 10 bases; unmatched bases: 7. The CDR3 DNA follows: TGTGCCAGTAGTATAGACCCGGACAGGGGTGGGGAGCAGTTCTTC. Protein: CASSIDPDRGGEQFF. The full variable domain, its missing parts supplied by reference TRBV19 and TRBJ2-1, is DGGITQSPKYLFRKEGQNVTLSCEQNLNHDAMYWYRQDPGQGLRLIYYSQIVNDFQKGDIAEGYSVSREKKESFPLTVTSAQKNPTAFYLCASSIDPDRGGEQFFGPGTRLTVL.

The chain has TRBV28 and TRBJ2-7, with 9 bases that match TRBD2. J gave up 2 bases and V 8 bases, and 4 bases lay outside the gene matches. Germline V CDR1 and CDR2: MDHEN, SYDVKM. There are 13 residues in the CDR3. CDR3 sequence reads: CASSGLAAYEQYF. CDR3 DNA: TGTGCCAGCTCGGGACTAGCTGCCTACGAGCAGTACTTC.

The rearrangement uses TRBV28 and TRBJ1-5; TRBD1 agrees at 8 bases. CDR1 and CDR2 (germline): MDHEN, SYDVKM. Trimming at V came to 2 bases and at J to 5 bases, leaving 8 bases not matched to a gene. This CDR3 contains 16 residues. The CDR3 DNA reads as TGTGCCAGCAGTTTAGGGGGCAGGGGGCCGGATCAGCCCCAGCATTTT. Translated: CASSLGGRGPDQPQHF.

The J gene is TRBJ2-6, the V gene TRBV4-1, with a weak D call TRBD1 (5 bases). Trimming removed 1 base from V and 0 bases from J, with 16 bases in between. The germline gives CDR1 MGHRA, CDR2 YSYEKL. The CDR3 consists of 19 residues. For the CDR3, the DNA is TGCGCCAGCAGCCAAGTCGGTTTACAGGACCGCTCTGGGGCCAACGTCCTGACTTTC. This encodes CASSQVGLQDRSGANVLTF.

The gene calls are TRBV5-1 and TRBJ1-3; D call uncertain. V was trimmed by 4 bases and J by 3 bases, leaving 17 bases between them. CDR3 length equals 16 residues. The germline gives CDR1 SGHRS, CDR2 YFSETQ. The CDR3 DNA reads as TGCGCCAGCAGCCGGACGGCCGGAGGGAATGGAAACACCATATATTTT. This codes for CASSRTAGGNGNTIYF.

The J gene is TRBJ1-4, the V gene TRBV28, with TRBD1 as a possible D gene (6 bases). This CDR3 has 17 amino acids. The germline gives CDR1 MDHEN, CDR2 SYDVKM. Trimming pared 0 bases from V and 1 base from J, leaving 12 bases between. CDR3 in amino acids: CASSLWGEGETNEKLFF. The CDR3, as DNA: TGTGCCAGCAGTTTATGGGGGGAGGGGGAAACTAATGAAAAACTGTTTTTT.

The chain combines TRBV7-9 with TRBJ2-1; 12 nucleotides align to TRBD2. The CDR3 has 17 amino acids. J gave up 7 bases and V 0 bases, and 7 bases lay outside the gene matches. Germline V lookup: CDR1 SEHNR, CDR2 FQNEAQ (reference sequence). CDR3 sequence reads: CASSLARASGRVNEQFF. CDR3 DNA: TGTGCCAGCAGCTTAGCCAGGGCTAGCGGGAGGGTTAATGAGCAGTTCTTC.

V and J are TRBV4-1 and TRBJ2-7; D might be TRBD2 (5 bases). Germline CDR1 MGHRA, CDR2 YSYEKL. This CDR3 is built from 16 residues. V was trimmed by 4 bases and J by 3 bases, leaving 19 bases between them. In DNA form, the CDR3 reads TGCGCCAGCAGCCGCTCACAAGGAGGAACTTTCTACGAGCAGTACTTC. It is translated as CASSRSQGGTFYEQYF.

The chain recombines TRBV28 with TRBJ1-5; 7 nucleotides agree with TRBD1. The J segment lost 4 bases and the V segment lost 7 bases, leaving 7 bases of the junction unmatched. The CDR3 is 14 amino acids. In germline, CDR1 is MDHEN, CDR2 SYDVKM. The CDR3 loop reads CASIQGVWNQPQHF. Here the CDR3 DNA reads TGTGCCAGCATTCAGGGGGTATGGAATCAGCCCCAGCATTTT.

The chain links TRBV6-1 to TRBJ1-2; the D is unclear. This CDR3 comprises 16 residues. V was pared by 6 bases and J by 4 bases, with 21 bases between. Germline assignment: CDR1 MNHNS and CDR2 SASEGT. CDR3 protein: CASRENPLGDGYGYTF. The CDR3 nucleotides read TGTGCCAGCAGAGAAAATCCCCTTGGGGATGGCTATGGCTACACCTTC.

CDR3 sequence reads: CASSLGGVRKLFF. The CDR3 nucleotides are TGCGCCAGCAGCTTGGGTGGGGTGAGGAAACTGTTTTTT. The V gene is TRBV5-1, the J gene TRBJ1-4, with no clear D. Deletions cut 0 bases from V and 11 bases from J, with 11 bases between. The CDR3 spans 13 residues. Looked up from germline, CDR1 is SGHRS and CDR2 is YFSETQ.

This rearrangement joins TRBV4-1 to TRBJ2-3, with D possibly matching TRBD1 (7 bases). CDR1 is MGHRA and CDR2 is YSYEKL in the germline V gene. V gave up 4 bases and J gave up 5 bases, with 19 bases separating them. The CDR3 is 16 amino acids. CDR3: CASSRTTGARIDTQYF. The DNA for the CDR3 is TGCGCCAGCAGCCGGACTACAGGGGCTCGCATAGATACGCAGTATTTT.

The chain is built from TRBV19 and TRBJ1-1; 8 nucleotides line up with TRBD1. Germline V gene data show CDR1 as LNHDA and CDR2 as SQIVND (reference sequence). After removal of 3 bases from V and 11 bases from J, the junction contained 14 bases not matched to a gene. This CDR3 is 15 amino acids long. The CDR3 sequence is CASSIHPQRTGSAFF. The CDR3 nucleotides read TGTGCCAGTAGTATCCATCCCCAAAGGACAGGGTCGGCTTTCTTT.

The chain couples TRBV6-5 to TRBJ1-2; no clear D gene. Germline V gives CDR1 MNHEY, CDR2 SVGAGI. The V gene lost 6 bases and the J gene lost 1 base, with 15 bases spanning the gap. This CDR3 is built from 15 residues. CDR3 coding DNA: TGTGCCAGCAGCCCCATAGTTGGAAATAACTATGGCTACACCTTC. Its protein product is CASSPIVGNNYGYTF.

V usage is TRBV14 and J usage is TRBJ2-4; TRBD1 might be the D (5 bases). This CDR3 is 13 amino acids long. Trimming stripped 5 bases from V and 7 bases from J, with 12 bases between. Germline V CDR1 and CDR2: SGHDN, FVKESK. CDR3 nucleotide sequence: TGTGCCAGCAGCATAGGGGCCTGGAACATTCAGTACTTC. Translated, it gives CASSIGAWNIQYF.